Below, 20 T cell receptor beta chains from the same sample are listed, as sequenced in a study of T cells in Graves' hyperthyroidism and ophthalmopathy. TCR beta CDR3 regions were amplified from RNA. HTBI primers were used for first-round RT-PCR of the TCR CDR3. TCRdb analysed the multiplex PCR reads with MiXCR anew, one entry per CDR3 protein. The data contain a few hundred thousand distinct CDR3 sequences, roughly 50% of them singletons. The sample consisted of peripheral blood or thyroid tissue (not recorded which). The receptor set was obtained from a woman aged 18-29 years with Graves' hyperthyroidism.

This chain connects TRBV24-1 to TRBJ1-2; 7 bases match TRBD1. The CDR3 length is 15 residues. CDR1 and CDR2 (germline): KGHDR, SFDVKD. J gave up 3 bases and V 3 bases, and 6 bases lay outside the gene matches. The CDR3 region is CATSDETGRHYGYTF. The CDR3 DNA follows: TGTGCCACCAGTGATGAGACAGGGAGGCACTATGGCTACACCTTC.

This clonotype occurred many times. As DNA, the CDR3 is TGTGCCAGCGGTGAGACAGTCTCTGGAAACACCATATATTTT. It specifies CASGETVSGNTIYF. The J gene is TRBJ1-3, the V gene TRBV11-2, with a possible D match to TRBD1 (5 bases). Germline V CDR1 and CDR2: SGHAT, FQNNGV. Trimming took 8 bases from V and 0 from J, leaving 11 bases between them. CDR3 size: 14 residues.

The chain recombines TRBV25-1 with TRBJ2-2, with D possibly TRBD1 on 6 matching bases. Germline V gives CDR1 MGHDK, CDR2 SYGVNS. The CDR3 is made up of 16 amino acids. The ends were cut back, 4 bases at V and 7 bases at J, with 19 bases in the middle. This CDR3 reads CASSARDTLEGGELFF. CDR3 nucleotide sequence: TGTGCCAGCAGTGCCCGGGACACTTTAGAGGGCGGGGAGCTGTTTTTT. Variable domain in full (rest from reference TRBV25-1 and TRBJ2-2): EADIYQTPRYLVIGTGKKITLECSQTMGHDKMYWYQQDPGMELHLIHYSYGVNSTEKGDLSSESTVSRIRTEHFPLTLESARPSHTSQYLCASSARDTLEGGELFFGEGSRLTVL.

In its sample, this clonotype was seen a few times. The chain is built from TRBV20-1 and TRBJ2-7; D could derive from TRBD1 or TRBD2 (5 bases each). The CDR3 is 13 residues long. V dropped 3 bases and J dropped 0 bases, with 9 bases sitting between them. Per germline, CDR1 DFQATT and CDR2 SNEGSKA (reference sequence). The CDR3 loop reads CSASSGTSYEQYF. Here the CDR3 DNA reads TGCAGTGCTAGTTCCGGGACCTCCTACGAGCAGTACTTC.

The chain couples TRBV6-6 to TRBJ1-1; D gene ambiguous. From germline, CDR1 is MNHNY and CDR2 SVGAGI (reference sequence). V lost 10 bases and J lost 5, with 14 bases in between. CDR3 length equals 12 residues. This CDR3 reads CAIMGGRTEAFF. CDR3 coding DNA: TGTGCCATCATGGGCGGGAGGACTGAAGCTTTCTTT.

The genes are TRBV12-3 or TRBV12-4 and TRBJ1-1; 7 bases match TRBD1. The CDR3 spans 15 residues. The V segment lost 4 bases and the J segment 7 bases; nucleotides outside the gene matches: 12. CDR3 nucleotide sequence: TGTGCCAGCAGTTACCGAACCGGGACAGCGGATGAAGCTTTCTTT. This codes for CASSYRTGTADEAFF.

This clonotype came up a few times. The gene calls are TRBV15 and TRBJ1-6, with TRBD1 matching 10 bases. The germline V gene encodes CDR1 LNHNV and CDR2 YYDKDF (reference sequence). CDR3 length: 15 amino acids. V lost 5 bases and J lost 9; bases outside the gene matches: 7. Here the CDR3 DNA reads TGTGCCACCAGCGTAGACAGGGGGCTTTTTTCACCCCTCCACTTT. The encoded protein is CATSVDRGLFSPLHF.

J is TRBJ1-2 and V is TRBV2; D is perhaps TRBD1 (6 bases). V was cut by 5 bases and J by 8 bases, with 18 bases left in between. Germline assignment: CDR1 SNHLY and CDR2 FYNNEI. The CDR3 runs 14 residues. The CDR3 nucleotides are TGTGCCAGCAGTTACGGGACAAAGGATGGAGGCTACACCTTC. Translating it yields CASSYGTKDGGYTF.

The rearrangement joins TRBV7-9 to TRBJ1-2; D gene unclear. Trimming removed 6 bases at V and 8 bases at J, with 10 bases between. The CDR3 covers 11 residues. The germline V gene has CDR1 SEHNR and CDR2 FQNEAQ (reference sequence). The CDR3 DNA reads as TGTGCCAGCAGTTGGACCAGGGGCTACACCTTC. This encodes CASSWTRGYTF.

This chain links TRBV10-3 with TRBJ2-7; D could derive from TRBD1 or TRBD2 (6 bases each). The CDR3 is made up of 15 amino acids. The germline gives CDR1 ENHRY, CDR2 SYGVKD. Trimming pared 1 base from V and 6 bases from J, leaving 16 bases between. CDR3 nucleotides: TGTGCCATCAGTGAGTTACAGGGAGCCGGGGGCGAGCAGTACTTC. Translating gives CAISELQGAGGEQYF.

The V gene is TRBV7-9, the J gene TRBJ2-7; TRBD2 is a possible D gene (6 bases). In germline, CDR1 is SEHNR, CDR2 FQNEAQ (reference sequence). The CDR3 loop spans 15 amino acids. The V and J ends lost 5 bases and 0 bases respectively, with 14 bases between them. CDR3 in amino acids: CASSPIAAHSYEQYF. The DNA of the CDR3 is TGTGCCAGCAGCCCCATAGCGGCCCACTCCTACGAGCAGTACTTC.

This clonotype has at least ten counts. CDR3 loop: CASSYGQGSGYTF. CDR3 nucleotides: TGTGCCAGCAGCTACGGACAGGGCTCTGGCTACACCTTC. The chain couples TRBV7-2 to TRBJ1-2; TRBD1 matches 8 bases. J was trimmed by 7 bases and V by 4 bases; bases with no gene match: 5. The CDR3 sequence is 13 residues long. From germline, CDR1 is SGHTA and CDR2 FQGNSA. Full variable domain (remainder filled in from reference TRBV7-2 and TRBJ1-2): GAGVSQSPSNKVTEKGKDVELRCDPISGHTALYWYRQSLGQGLEFLIYFQGNSAPDKSGLPSDRFSAERTGGSVSTLTIQRTQQEDSAVYLCASSYGQGSGYTFGSGTRLTVV.

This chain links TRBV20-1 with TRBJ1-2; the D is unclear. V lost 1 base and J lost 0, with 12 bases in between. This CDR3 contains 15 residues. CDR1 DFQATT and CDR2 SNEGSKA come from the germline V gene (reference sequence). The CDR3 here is CSARVWPGSNYGYTF. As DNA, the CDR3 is TGCAGTGCTAGAGTCTGGCCGGGTTCTAACTATGGCTACACCTTC.

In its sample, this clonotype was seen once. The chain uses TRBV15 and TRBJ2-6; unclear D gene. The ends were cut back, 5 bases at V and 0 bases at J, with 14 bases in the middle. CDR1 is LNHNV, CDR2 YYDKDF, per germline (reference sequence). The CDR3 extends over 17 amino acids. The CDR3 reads CATSVPLDGSGANVLTF. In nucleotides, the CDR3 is TGTGCCACCAGCGTTCCCCTGGACGGCTCTGGGGCCAACGTCCTGACTTTC.

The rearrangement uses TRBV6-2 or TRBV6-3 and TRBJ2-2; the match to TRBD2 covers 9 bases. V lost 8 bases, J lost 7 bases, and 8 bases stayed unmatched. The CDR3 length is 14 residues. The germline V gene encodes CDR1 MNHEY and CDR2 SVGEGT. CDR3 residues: CASLSGSGGGELFF. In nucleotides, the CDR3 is TGTGCCAGCCTTAGCGGGAGCGGTGGCGGGGAGCTGTTTTTT.

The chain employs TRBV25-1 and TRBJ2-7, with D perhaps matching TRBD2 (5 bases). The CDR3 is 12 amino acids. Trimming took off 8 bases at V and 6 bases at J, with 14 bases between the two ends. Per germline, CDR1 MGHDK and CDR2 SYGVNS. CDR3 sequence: CASSLRAGEQYF. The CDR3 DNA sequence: TGTGCCAGCTCACTGAGGGCGGGCGAGCAGTACTTC.

This CDR3 is CASSGTGTGNTEAFF. In DNA form, the CDR3 reads TGTGCCAGCAGTGGAACCGGGACGGGGAACACTGAAGCTTTCTTT. The chain combines TRBV2 with TRBJ1-1; the D gene is possibly TRBD1 (5 bases). From germline, CDR1 is SNHLY and CDR2 FYNNEI. V was cut by 4 bases and J by 1 base, with 13 bases left in between. This CDR3 is 15 amino acids long.

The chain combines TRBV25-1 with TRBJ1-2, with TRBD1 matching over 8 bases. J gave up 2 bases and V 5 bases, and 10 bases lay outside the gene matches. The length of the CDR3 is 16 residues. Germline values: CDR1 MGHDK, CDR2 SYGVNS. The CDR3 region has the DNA TGTGCCAGCAGTACCTCAGGGGGCCACAAAAACTATGGCTACACCTTC. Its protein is CASSTSGGHKNYGYTF.

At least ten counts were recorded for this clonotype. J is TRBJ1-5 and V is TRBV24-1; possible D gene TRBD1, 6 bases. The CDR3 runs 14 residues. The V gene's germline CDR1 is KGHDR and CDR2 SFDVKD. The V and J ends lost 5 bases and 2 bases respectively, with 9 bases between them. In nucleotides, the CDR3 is TGTGCCACCAGTGCCGGGGGCGGCAATCAGCCCCAGCATTTT. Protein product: CATSAGGGNQPQHF.

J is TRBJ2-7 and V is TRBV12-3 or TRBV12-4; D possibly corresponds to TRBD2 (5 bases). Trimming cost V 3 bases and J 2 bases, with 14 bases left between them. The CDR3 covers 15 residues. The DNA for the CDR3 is TGTGCCAGCAGTTTTCTTCGGACTGGAACCTACGAGCAGTACTTC. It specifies CASSFLRTGTYEQYF.